Sequencing of this T cell receptor beta chain was carried out in a study of blood T cell repertoires in COVID-19 (dated by TCRdb to the early 2020s). Some background on the complete study: Samples from collaborators originated in the United States, Italy and Spain and spanned both the acute and convalescent phases of COVID-19. The material from the prospective study consisted of cDNA or gDNA derived from T cells, B-cell-depleted T cells, or PBMCs. Deeply sampled blood TCRbeta repertoires from subjects exposed to, actively infected with, or recovered from COVID-19 were included in the dataset. The repertoires were made available in a free public database intended to serve as a resource for research on the immune response to SARS-CoV-2. The samples were drawn from the first 160 participants of the ongoing ImmuneRACE study and from some 1,300 subjects provided by 6 global collaborators. A de-identified subject ID, COVID-19 status, age in years and sex were almost always included in the sample metadata. Where available, HLA class I and class II types were obtained from metadata supplied by the sample provider rather than from assay-based typing. Summary of the overall study and its limitations: The quantity of clinical and demographic metadata differed by source and by participant and was supplied without curation.

A remark on this clone: The antigen it binds to is not known. No base quality values were provided; no much bigger clone lies one nucleotide off.

TCRbeta CDR3 regions were amplified from genomic DNA using the immunoSEQ Assay, a bias-controlled multiplex PCR. Under the source paper's analysis protocol: Nucleated cell counts per sample were estimated from amplification of reference gene primers within the assay. To quantify the absolute abundance of each unique TCRbeta CDR3 rearrangement, sequence reads were collapsed and filtered. For each sample, productive Simpson clonality was calculated as the square root of Simpson's diversity index across productive rearrangements. Sourced from immuneACCESS, this table was stored by TCRdb with only in-frame sequences that have V and J called. A share of the clones is absent; for the studies checked, an unresolved V gene accounts for under half, and the remainder has no known explanation. That table is the source of V, J and clone size, and D and trimming were worked out from the DNA. In all, the sample holds 310,000 or so clones, and roughly 87% of those were seen once. In total, the top ten clones hold just under 9% of the sample.

Participants in the prospective study were aged roughly 18 to 89 years, lived in about two dozen United States geographic areas, and enrolled through a virtual design. In the prospective study, participants were assigned to cohorts based on the clinical history participants reported in a screening survey and a study questionnaire. ImmuneRACE Cohort 3 recovered participants were defined by two consecutive negative NP/OP PCR tests, healthcare professional clearance, or symptom resolution. Mobile phlebotomists in the prospective study collected whole blood, serum and a nasopharyngeal or oropharyngeal swab from every participant. Participants in the prospective study had the option to provide additional blood draws and questionnaires over an approximately 2-month period. Before DNA extraction, prospective study blood samples were shipped either frozen or at room temperature. The CDR3 has 14 amino acids, counting the end cysteine and phenylalanine. Of all the DNA, just the CDR3 is kept, 42 bases in frame from base 1. CDR1 LNHDA and CDR2 SQIVND were looked up in the germline V gene (reference sequence). V lost 2 bases and J lost 3 bases; the stretch between them is 10 bases long.

This sequence originates from a woman under 30 who had recovered from COVID-19. Sample: PBMCs or T cells enriched from blood (not recorded which). The chain is made from TRBV19 and TRBJ1-1; possibly the D gene is TRBD1, per 6 matching bases. The CDR3 sequence is CASSISNRDTEAFF. The sequenced DNA: TGTGCCAGTAGTATAAGCAACAGGGACACTGAAGCTTTCTTT.